What follows is one T cell receptor beta chain and its context. V gave up 0 bases and J gave up 0 bases, with 14 bases separating them. Per the germline V gene, CDR1 is WNHNN and CDR2 is SYGVQD (reference sequence). This CDR3 region has 18 residues. The data were obtained in a study of blood T cell repertoires in COVID-19. Clones were sequenced by immunoSEQ multiplex PCR, and TCRdb holds only the in-frame ones, with some missing. The sample holds more than 300,000 clones, around 87% seen once. V gene TRBV10-1 combines with J gene TRBJ2-2; a weak D match, TRBD1 (5 bases). This clonotype was sampled from a woman aged 25 to 39 with COVID-19, enrolled during active disease. The sequenced material came from peripheral blood. The CDR3 nucleotides are TGCGCCAGCAGTGAGTCTTCCTGGGGCTTCGCGAACACCGGGGAGCTGTTTTTT. This sequence encodes CASSESSWGFANTGELFF.